These 7 T cell receptor beta chains share one sample of origin, sequenced in a study of OX40 agonist ivuxolimab in advanced cancers. The data were produced by immunoSEQ multiplex PCR, yet TCRdb's version contains in-frame clones alone and is incomplete. The data show approximately 58,000 clones, approximately 89% seen once. This specimen consisted of CD4+ or CD8+ T cells sorted from blood, obtained in a trial of the OX40 agonist ivuxolimab. Receptors were obtained from an adult with an advanced solid tumor such as melanoma, head and neck, liver or kidney cancer.

V gene TRBV5-5 combines with J gene TRBJ2-1; D is perhaps TRBD1 or TRBD2 (6 bases each). This CDR3 region has 17 residues. V lost 4 bases and J lost 8, with 25 bases in between. Germline values: CDR1 SGHKS, CDR2 YYEKEE (reference sequence). CDR3 residues: CASSTGGGFGLLDEQFF. The CDR3 coding sequence is TGTGCCAGCAGCACCGGAGGGGGTTTCGGCCTCCTCGATGAGCAGTTCTTC.

This clone appeared a few times. The CDR3, as DNA: TGTGCCATCAGACTGGGACTTAGCTCCTACGAGCAGTACTTC. Protein product: CAIRLGLSSYEQYF. The chain couples TRBV10-3 to TRBJ2-7, with a possible D match to TRBD2 (6 bases). Germline loops: CDR1 ENHRY, CDR2 SYGVKD. The CDR3 spans 14 residues. The V end was cut by 6 bases, the J end by 0 bases, with 12 bases between.

The chain couples TRBV27 to TRBJ2-7; no reliable D call. This CDR3 spans 13 amino acids. Germline V CDR1 and CDR2: MNHEY, SMNVEV (reference sequence). The V end was cut by 3 bases, the J end by 6 bases, with 12 bases between. CDR3 DNA: TGTGCCAGCAGTTTTCAGCCTGGGGTCGAGCAGTACTTC. Its translation is CASSFQPGVEQYF.

In DNA, the CDR3 is TGTGCCACCAGCACAACAGTGTCCTACGAGCAGTACTTC. Protein sequence: CATSTTVSYEQYF. The chain employs TRBV15 and TRBJ2-7; D unclear. The CDR3 totals 13 residues. Per germline, CDR1 LNHNV and CDR2 YYDKDF (reference sequence). Deletions cut 4 bases from V and 1 base from J, with 8 bases between.

The genes are TRBV2 and TRBJ2-7; D not certain. The V gene lost 4 bases and the J gene lost 3 bases, with 7 bases spanning the gap. The germline V gene has CDR1 SNHLY and CDR2 FYNNEI. The CDR3 extends over 12 amino acids. The CDR3, as DNA: TGTGCCAGCAGTGGGGCTGACTACGAGCAGTACTTC. Protein: CASSGADYEQYF. Based on the CDR3 plus reference TRBV2 and TRBJ2-7, the full variable domain is EPEVTQTPSHQVTQMGQEVILRCVPISNHLYFYWYRQILGQKVEFLVSFYNNEISEKSEIFDDQFSVERPDGSNFTLKIRSTKLEDSAMYFCASSGADYEQYFGPGTRLTVT.

The chain couples TRBV9 to TRBJ2-5, with D perhaps TRBD1 (6 bases). CDR1 SGDLS and CDR2 YYNGEE come from the germline V gene. The length of the CDR3 is 15 residues. V lost 2 bases to trimming and J lost 1 base, with 12 bases between them. The CDR3 region has the DNA TGTGCCAGCAGCGTCACAGGGAGCATCCAAGAGACCCAGTACTTC. Protein sequence: CASSVTGSIQETQYF.

V and J are TRBV2 and TRBJ2-5; 7 bases match TRBD2. CDR3 length: 14 residues. V lost 6 bases, J lost 2 bases, and 6 bases stayed unmatched. The germline V gene encodes CDR1 SNHLY and CDR2 FYNNEI. CDR3 loop: CASRRASGQETQYF. The CDR3 DNA is TGTGCCAGCAGGCGGGCTAGCGGACAAGAGACCCAGTACTTC. The whole variable domain, filled in from reference TRBV2 and TRBJ2-5, reads EPEVTQTPSHQVTQMGQEVILRCVPISNHLYFYWYRQILGQKVEFLVSFYNNEISEKSEIFDDQFSVERPDGSNFTLKIRSTKLEDSAMYFCASRRASGQETQYFGPGTRLLVL.